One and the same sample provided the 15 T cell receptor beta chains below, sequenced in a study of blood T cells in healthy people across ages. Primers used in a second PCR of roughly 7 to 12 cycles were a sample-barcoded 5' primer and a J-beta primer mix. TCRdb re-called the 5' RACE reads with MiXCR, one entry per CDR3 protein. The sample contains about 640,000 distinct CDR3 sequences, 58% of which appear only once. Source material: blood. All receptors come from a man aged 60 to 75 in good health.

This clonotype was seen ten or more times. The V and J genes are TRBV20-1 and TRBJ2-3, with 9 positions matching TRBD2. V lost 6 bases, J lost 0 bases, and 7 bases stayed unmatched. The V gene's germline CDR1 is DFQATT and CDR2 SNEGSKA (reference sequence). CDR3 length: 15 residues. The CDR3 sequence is CSAPASGVSTDTQYF. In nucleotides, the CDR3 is TGCAGTGCCCCCGCTAGCGGGGTTAGCACAGATACGCAGTATTTT.

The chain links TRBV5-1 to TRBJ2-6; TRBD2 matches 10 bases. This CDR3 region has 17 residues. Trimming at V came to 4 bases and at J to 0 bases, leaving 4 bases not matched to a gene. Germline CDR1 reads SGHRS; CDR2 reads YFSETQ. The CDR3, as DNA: TGCGCCAGCAGCCCTAGCGGGGGCAACTCTGGGGCCAACGTCCTGACTTTC. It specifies CASSPSGGNSGANVLTF.

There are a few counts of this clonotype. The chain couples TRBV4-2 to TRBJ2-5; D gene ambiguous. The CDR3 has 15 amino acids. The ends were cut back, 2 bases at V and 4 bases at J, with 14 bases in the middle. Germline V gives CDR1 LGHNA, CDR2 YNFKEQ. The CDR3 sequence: CASSQNEGLGETQYF. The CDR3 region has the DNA TGTGCCAGCAGCCAAAACGAAGGCCTCGGAGAGACCCAGTACTTC.

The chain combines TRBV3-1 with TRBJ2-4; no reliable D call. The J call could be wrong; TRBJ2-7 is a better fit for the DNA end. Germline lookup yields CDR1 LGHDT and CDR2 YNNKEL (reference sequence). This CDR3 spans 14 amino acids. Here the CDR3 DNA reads TGTGCCAGCAGCCAAGAGTATGGGGTACGCGAGCAGTACTTC. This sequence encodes CASSQEYGVREQYF.

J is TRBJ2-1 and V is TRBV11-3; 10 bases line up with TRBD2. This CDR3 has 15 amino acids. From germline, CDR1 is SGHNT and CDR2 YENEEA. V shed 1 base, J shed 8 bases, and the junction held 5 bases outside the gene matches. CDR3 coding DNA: TGTGCCAGCAGCTTAGGAGCGGGGGGGCCCTATGAGCAGTTCTTC. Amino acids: CASSLGAGGPYEQFF.

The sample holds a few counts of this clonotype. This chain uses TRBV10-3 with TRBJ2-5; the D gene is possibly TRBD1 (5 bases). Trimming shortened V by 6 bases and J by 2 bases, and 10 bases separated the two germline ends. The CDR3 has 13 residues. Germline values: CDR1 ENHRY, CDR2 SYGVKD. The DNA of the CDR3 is TGTGCCATCAGGAGGACACAACAAGAGACCCAGTACTTC. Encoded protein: CAIRRTQQETQYF.

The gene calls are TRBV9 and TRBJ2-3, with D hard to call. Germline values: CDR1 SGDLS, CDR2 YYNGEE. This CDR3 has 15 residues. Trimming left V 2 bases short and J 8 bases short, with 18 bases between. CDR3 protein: CASSVMNLQAGTQYF. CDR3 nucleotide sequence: TGTGCCAGCAGCGTGATGAACCTCCAAGCAGGTACGCAGTATTTT.

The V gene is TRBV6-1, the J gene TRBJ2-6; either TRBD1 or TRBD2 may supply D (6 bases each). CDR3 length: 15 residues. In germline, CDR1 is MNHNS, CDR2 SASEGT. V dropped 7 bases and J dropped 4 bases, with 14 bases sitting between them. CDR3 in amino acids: CASTEGGSGANVLTF. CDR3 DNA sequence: TGTGCCAGCACCGAAGGGGGGTCCGGGGCCAACGTCCTGACTTTC.

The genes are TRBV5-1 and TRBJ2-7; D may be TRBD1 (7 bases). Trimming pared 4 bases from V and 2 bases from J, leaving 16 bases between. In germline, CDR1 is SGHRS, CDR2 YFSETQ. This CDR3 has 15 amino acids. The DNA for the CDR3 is TGCGCCAGCAGCACAGGGGACTTTCGTACCTACGAGCAGTACTTC. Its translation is CASSTGDFRTYEQYF.

CDR3: CASSREASETQYF. CDR3 bases: TGTGCCAGCAGCCGGGAGGCTTCCGAGACCCAGTACTTC. The V and J genes are TRBV3-1 and TRBJ2-5; D perhaps matches TRBD2 (6 bases). Germline V CDR1 and CDR2: LGHDT, YNNKEL (reference sequence). Deletions cut 4 bases from V and 5 bases from J, with 11 bases between. This CDR3 is 13 amino acids long.

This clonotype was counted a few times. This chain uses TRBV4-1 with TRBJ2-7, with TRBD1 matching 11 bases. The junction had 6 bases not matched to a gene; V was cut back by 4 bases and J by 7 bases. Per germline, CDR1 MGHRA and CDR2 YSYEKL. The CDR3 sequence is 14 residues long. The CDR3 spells CASSRRTGGQEQYF. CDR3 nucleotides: TGCGCCAGCAGCCGGCGGACAGGGGGCCAAGAGCAGTACTTC.

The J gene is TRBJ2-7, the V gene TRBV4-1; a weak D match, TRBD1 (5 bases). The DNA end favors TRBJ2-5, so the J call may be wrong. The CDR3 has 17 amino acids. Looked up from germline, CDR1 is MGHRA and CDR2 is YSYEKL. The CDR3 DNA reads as TGCGCCAGCAGCCAAGATCGGGCAGGGCGCGTTCCAGAGACCCAGTACTTC. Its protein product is CASSQDRAGRVPETQYF.

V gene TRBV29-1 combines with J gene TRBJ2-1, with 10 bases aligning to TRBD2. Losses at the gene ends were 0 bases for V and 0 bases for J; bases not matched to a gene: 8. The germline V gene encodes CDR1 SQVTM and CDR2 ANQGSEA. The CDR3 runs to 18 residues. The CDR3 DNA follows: TGCAGCGTTGAAGAGGGACTAGCGCCCAACCGCTCCTACAATGAGCAGTTCTTC. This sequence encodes CSVEEGLAPNRSYNEQFF.

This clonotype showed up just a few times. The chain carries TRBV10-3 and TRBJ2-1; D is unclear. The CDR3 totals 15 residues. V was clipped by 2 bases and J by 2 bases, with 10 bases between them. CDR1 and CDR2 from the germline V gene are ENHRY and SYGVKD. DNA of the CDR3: TGTGCCATCAGTGAGAGGCGCCCGACCTACAATGAGCAGTTCTTC. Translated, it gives CAISERRPTYNEQFF.

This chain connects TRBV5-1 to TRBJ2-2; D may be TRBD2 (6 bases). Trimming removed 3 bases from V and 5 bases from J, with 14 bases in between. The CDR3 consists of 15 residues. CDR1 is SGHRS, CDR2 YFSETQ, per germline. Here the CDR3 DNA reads TGCGCCAGCAGCTCGGGACTGACGAGGACCGGGGAGCTGTTTTTT. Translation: CASSSGLTRTGELFF.